These 14 T cell receptor beta chains were sequenced from one sample in a study of T cell responses to AZD1222 COVID-19 vaccine. The table came from immunoSEQ multiplex PCR; TCRdb's copy has only in-frame clones and leaves some out. The table lists over 100,000 clones, around 89% of them singletons. The specimen was peripheral blood, collected on day 0 of AZD1222 vaccination. The receptors were sampled from an adult in good health.

With respect to this clone: One end of the junction fails to match germline, which may point to a read error. The chain recombines TRBV18 with TRBJ1-1; 10 bases are a match to TRBD1. From germline, CDR1 is KGHSH and CDR2 LQKENI. CDR3 length equals 15 residues. CDR3 amino acids: CASSPRTGGGTEAFF. The CDR3 DNA reads TGTGCCAGCTCCCCACGGACAGGGGGAGGGACTGAAGCTTTCTTT.

In this sample, this clone turned up many times. This chain links TRBV2 with TRBJ1-2; 8 bases align to TRBD1. The CDR3 is 15 residues long. Trimming at V came to 7 bases and at J to 3 bases, leaving 10 bases not matched to a gene. Per the germline V gene, CDR1 is SNHLY and CDR2 is FYNNEI. The CDR3 DNA is TGTGCCAGCACCCCGGGGCAGGGGGCGTACTATGGCTACACCTTC. The encoded protein is CASTPGQGAYYGYTF.

This clone showed up just once. The CDR3: CASRTMNTEAFF. As DNA, the CDR3 is TGTGCCAGCAGGACGATGAACACTGAAGCTTTCTTT. The V gene is TRBV2, the J gene TRBJ1-1; no clear D. Germline V gives CDR1 SNHLY, CDR2 FYNNEI. This CDR3 region has 12 residues. V was pared by 6 bases and J by 0 bases, with 5 bases between.

The chain employs TRBV5-3 and TRBJ1-3; no clear D gene. TRBV5-3 is placed among ORFs of uncertain function. CDR3 length: 17 amino acids. Trimming shortened V by 4 bases and J by 1 base, and 18 bases separated the two germline ends. In DNA, the CDR3 is TGTGCCAGAAGCCCCTTGGTAGGTTCCATTTCTGGAAACACCATATATTTT. Its translation: CARSPLVGSISGNTIYF.

The chain combines TRBV19 with TRBJ1-5; TRBD1 matches at 9 bases. CDR1 and CDR2 (germline): LNHDA, SQIVND (reference sequence). The CDR3 has 14 amino acids. Trimming cost V 4 bases and J 7 bases; bases outside gene matches: 5. The CDR3 DNA is TGTGCCAGTAGTACGGACAGGGGAGGACAGCCCCAGCATTTT. Protein sequence: CASSTDRGGQPQHF.

The chain recombines TRBV5-1 with TRBJ2-1, with 7 bases that match TRBD1. CDR1 is SGHRS, CDR2 YFSETQ, per germline. This CDR3 is built from 14 residues. With V trimmed by 2 bases and J by 5 bases, 4 bases remained unmatched. The CDR3, as DNA: TGCGCCAGCAGCTTAGGACAGGCAGACAATGAGCAGTTCTTC. Its protein is CASSLGQADNEQFF.

V usage is TRBV2 and J usage is TRBJ2-7; 7 positions match TRBD1. CDR1 is SNHLY and CDR2 is FYNNEI in the germline V gene. This CDR3 is 14 amino acids long. Trimming took 7 bases from V and 5 from J; bases not matched to a gene: 11. This CDR3 reads CASTRERGRNEQYF. In nucleotides, the CDR3 is TGTGCCAGCACCAGAGAGAGGGGGCGCAACGAGCAGTACTTC.

The genes are TRBV3-1 (or the pseudogene TRBV3-2) and TRBJ2-7, with D perhaps matching TRBD1 (5 bases). V was trimmed by 6 bases and J by 6 bases, leaving 12 bases between them. Germline CDR1 and CDR2: LGHDT and YNNKEL (reference sequence). The CDR3 has 12 amino acids. The CDR3 DNA sequence: TGTGCCAGCAGAGAAGGGGCCGGCGAGCAGTACTTC. It translates to CASREGAGEQYF.

The genes are TRBV5-4 and TRBJ2-7; D is perhaps TRBD1 (5 bases). Trimming took 4 bases from V and 4 from J, leaving 12 bases between them. The CDR3 consists of 13 residues. Germline lookup yields CDR1 SGHNT and CDR2 YYREEE (reference sequence). CDR3 residues: CASSPWGEYEQYF. CDR3 coding DNA: TGTGCCAGCAGCCCCTGGGGCGAGTACGAGCAGTACTTC.

This sequence joins TRBV6-1 and TRBJ2-7, with 9 bases lining up with TRBD2. V trimming: 1 base; J trimming: 4 bases; junction bases outside the gene matches: 5. This CDR3 has 15 residues. Germline assignment: CDR1 MNHNS and CDR2 SASEGT. The CDR3 DNA is TGTGCCAGCAGTGAAGACGACAGCGGGGGGTACGAGCAGTACTTC. This encodes CASSEDDSGGYEQYF.

The chain carries TRBV10-3 and TRBJ2-3; D possibly matches TRBD1 or TRBD2 (6 bases each). The length of the CDR3 is 18 residues. Germline CDR1 ENHRY, CDR2 SYGVKD. Trimming pared 5 bases from V and 0 bases from J, leaving 21 bases between. The CDR3: CAISPLMWGASSTDTQYF. For the CDR3, the DNA is TGTGCCATCAGTCCCCTAATGTGGGGGGCCTCTAGCACAGATACGCAGTATTTT.

The V and J genes are TRBV19 and TRBJ2-3; tentatively, D is TRBD2 (6 bases). The V gene lost 2 bases and the J gene lost 1 base, with 16 bases spanning the gap. The CDR3 is 17 amino acids. Germline assignment: CDR1 LNHDA and CDR2 SQIVND (reference sequence). The DNA for the CDR3 is TGTGCCAGTAGTATAACCTCCGGGGGAGTGGGCACAGATACGCAGTATTTT. This translates into CASSITSGGVGTDTQYF.

Concerning this clone: In this CDR3 the conserved last residue, phenylalanine or tryptophan, is missing, so a read error is likely. The rearrangement uses TRBV19 and TRBJ1-6; D ambiguous. Germline loops: CDR1 LNHDA, CDR2 SQIVND (reference sequence). CDR3 length: 15 amino acids. Trimming removed 1 base from V and 4 bases from J, with 8 bases in between. The CDR3 DNA sequence: TGTGCCAGTAGTATAGGTGCCAGTTATAATTCACCCCTCCACCTT. Translated, it gives CASSIGASYNSPLHL.

The gene calls are TRBV2 and TRBJ1-4; D might be TRBD1 (6 bases). The V gene's germline CDR1 is SNHLY and CDR2 FYNNEI. The length of the CDR3 is 13 residues. V lost 2 bases and J 5 bases, leaving 6 bases between the germline ends. CDR3 sequence reads: CASSEQGNEKLFF. For the CDR3, the DNA is TGTGCCAGCAGTGAACAGGGGAATGAAAAACTGTTTTTT.